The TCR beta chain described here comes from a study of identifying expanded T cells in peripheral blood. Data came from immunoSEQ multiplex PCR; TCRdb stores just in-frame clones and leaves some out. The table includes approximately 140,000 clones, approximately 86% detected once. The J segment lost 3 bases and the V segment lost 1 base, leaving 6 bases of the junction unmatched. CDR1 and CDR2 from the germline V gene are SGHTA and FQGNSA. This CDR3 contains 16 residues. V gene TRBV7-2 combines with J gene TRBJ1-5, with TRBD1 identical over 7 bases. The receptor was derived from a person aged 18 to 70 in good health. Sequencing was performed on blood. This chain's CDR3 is CASSLVGGGNNQPQHF. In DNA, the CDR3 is TGTGCCAGCAGCTTAGTAGGGGGCGGGAACAATCAGCCCCAGCATTTT.